This T cell receptor beta chain was identified during a study of T cells in Graves' hyperthyroidism and ophthalmopathy. As concerns this clonotype: Antigen specificity is unknown.

Regarding the study as a whole: The model foresaw ophthalmopathy a median about 6.1 months prior to onset. In blood, most of the thyroid clonotypes expanded above 0.001 were also present. Ophthalmopathy and stable hyperthyroidism were told apart by a 13 V-J model.

Authors of the study amplified TCR beta CDR3 regions from RNA transcripts. Primed by the HTBI set, a first-round RT-PCR was run on the TCR CDR3. One entry per CDR3 protein, called by TCRdb with MiXCR from the multiplex PCR reads. The table includes 650,000 to 800,000 distinct CDR3 sequences, about 45% detected once. Clinical symptoms, serum thyroxine and TRAb, thyroid ultrasound and orbital computed tomography together formed the diagnostic basis. This CDR3 has 15 residues. Trimming cost V 2 bases and J 4 bases, with 14 bases left between them. The germline CDR1 and CDR2 sequences are MNHEY and SVGAGI.

This rearrangement joins TRBV6-5 to TRBJ1-2, with a weak D call TRBD1 (5 bases). The sequencing sample was made of peripheral blood or thyroid tissue (not recorded which). The receptor was isolated from an adult man with Graves' disease, either hyperthyroidism or ophthalmopathy (not recorded which). This chain's CDR3 is CASSYGTASSYGYTF. The CDR3 DNA is TGTGCCAGCAGTTACGGGACGGCAAGTAGCTATGGCTACACCTTC.